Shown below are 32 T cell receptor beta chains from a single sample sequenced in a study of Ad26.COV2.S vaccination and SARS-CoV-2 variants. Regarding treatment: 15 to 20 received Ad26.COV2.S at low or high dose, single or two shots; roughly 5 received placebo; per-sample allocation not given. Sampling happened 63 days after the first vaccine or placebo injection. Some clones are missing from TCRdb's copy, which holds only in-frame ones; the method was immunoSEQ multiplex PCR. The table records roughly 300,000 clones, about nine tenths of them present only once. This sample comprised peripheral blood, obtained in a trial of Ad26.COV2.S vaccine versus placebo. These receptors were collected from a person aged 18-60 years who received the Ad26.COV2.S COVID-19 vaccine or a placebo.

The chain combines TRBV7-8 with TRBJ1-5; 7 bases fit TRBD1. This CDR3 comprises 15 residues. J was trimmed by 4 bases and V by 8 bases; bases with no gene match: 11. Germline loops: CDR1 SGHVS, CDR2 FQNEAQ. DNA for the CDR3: TGTGCCAGCGGGAAAAACAGGGGCCTGAATCAGCCCCAGCATTTT. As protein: CASGKNRGLNQPQHF.

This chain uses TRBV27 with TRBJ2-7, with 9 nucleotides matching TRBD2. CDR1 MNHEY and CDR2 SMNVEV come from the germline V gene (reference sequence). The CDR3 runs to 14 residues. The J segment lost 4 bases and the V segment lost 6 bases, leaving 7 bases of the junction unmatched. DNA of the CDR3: TGTGCCAGCAGGCCGCAGGGACTAGCATACGAGCAGTACTTC. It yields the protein CASRPQGLAYEQYF.

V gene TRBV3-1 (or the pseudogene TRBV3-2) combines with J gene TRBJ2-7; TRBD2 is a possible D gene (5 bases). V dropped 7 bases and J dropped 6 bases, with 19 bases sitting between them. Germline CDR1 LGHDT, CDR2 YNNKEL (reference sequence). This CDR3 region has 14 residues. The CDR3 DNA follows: TGTGCCAGCACCCAGAGGGAAGAACGGTCCGAGCAGTACTTC. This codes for CASTQREERSEQYF.

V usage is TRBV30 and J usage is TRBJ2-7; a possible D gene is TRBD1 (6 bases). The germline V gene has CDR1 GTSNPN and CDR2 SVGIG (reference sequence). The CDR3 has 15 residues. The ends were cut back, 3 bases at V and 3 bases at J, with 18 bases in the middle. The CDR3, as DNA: TGTGCCTGGAGCCCGGGGCAGGGGATCGTCTACGAGCAGTACTTC. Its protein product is CAWSPGQGIVYEQYF.

The CDR3 protein is CASSLGDIGNYGYTF. In DNA form, the CDR3 reads TGTGCCAGCTCACTCGGGGACATTGGGAACTATGGCTACACCTTC. The genes are TRBV18 and TRBJ1-2; D is perhaps TRBD1 (6 bases). Trimming shortened V by 4 bases and J by 2 bases, and 14 bases separated the two germline ends. CDR1 is KGHSH, CDR2 LQKENI, per germline. This CDR3 spans 15 amino acids.

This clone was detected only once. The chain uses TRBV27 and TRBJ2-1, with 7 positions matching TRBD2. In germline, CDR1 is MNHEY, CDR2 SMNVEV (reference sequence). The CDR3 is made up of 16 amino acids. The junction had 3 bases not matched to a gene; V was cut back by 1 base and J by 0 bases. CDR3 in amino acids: CASSLLAGSSYNEQFF. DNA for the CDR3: TGTGCCAGCAGTTTATTAGCGGGTAGCTCCTACAATGAGCAGTTCTTC.

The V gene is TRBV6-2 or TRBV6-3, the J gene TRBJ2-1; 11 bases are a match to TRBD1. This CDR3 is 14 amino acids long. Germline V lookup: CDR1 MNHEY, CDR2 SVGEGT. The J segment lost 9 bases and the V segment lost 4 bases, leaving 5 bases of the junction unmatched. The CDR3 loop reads CASSSGTGGGEQFF. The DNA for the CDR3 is TGTGCCAGCAGTTCCGGGACAGGGGGGGGTGAGCAGTTCTTC.

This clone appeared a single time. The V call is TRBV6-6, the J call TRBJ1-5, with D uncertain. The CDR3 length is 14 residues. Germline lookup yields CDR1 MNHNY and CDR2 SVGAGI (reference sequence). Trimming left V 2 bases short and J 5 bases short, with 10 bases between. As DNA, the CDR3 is TGTGCCAGCAGTTACCTCAGTGCCGATCAGCCCCAGCATTTT. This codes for CASSYLSADQPQHF.

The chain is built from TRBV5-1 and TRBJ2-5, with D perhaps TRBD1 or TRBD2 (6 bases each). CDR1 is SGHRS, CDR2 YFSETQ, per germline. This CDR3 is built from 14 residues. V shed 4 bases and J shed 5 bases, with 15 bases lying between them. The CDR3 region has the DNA TGCGCCAGCAGCACCTGGGGGGCGACGGAGACCCAGTACTTC. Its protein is CASSTWGATETQYF.

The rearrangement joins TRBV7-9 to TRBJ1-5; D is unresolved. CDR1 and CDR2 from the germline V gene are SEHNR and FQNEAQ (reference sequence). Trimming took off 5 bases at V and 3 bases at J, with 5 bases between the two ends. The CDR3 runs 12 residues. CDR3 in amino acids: CASSHLNQPQHF. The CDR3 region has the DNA TGTGCCAGCAGCCACCTCAATCAGCCCCAGCATTTT.

In nucleotides, the CDR3 is TGTGCCAGCAGTCTCAGGACAGGGGAGAAGACCCAGTACTTC. Translation gives CASSLRTGEKTQYF. This chain links TRBV6-5 with TRBJ2-5, with TRBD1 matching over 9 bases. With 5 bases clipped from V and 6 bases from J, the junction kept 7 bases outside the gene matches. The CDR3 has 14 residues. CDR1 MNHEY and CDR2 SVGAGI come from the germline V gene.

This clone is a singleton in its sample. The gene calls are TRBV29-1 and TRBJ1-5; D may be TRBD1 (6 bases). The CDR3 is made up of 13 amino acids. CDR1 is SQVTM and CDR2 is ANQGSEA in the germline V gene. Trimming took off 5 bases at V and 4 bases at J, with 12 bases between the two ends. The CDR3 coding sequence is TGCAGCGTTCAAGGGGGGGGGAATCAGCCCCAGCATTTT. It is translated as CSVQGGGNQPQHF.

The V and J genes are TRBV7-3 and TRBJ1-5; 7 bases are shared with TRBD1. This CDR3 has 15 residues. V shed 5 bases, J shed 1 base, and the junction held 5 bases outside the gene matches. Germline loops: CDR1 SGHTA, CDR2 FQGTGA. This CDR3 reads CASSRRGGSNQPQHF. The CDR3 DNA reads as TGTGCCAGCAGCCGCAGGGGGGGGAGCAATCAGCCCCAGCATTTT.

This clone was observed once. The CDR3 protein is CASSPDRGTYEQYF. In DNA form, the CDR3 reads TGTGCCAGCAGCCCCGACAGGGGAACCTACGAGCAGTACTTC. The J gene is TRBJ2-7, the V gene TRBV14, with 8 bases fitting TRBD1. V shed 4 bases and J 2 bases; nucleotides not matched to a gene: 4. Germline V gene lookup returns CDR1 SGHDN and CDR2 FVKESK. CDR3 length: 14 amino acids.

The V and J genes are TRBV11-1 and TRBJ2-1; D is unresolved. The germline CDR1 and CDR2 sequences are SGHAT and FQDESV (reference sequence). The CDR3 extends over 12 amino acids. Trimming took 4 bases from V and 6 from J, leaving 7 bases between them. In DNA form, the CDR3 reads TGTGCCAGCAGCTGGGGTCTCAATGAGCAGTTCTTC. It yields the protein CASSWGLNEQFF.

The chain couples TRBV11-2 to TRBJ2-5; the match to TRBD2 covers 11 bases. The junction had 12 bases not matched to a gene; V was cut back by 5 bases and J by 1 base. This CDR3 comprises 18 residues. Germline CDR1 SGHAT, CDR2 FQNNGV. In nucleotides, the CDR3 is TGTGCCAGCAGCCTTAGAGGCATAGCGGGGGGGCTCCAAGAGACCCAGTACTTC. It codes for CASSLRGIAGGLQETQYF.

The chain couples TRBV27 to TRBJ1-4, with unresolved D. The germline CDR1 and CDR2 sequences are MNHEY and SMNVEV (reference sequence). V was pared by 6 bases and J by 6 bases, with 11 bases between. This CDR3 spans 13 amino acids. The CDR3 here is CASSEIPDEKLFF. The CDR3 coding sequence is TGTGCCAGCAGCGAGATCCCGGATGAAAAACTGTTTTTT.

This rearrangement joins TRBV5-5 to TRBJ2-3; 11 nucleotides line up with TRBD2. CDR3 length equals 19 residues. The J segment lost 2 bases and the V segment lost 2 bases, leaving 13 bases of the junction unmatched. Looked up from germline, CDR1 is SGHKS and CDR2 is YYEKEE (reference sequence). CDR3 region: CASSFSPTGLAAPTDTQYF. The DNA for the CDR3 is TGTGCCAGCAGCTTTTCTCCGACGGGACTAGCGGCCCCCACAGATACGCAGTATTTT.

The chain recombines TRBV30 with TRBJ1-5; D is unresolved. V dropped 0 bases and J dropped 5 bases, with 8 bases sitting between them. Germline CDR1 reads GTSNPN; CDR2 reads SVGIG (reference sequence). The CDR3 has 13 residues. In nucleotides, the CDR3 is TGTGCCTGGAGTGTAACGCCGTATCAGCCCCAGCATTTT. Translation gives CAWSVTPYQPQHF. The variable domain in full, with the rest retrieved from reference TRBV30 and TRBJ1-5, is SQTIHQWPATLVQPVGSPLSLECTVEGTSNPNLYWYRQAAGRGLQLLFYSVGIGQISSEVPQNLSASRPQDRQFILSSKKLLLSDSGFYLCAWSVTPYQPQHFGDGTRLSIL.

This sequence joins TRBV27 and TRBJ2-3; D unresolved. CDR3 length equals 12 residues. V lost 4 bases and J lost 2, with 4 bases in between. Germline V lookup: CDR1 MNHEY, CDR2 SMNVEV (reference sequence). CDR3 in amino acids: CASSSYTDTQYF. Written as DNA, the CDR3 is TGTGCCAGCAGTTCCTACACAGATACGCAGTATTTT.

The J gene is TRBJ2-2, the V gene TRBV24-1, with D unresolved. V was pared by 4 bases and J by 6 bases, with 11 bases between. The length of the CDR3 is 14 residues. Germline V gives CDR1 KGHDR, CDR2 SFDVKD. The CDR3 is CATSDSRYAGELFF. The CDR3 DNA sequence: TGTGCCACCAGTGACAGCCGGTATGCCGGGGAGCTGTTTTTT.

The CDR3 nucleotides read TGCGCCAGCAGCATGGACAGGGTGCGGGATACGCAGTATTTT. Translation: CASSMDRVRDTQYF. The chain has TRBV5-1 and TRBJ2-3; 8 bases are a match to TRBD1. V lost 4 bases, J lost 6 bases, and 7 bases stayed unmatched. CDR3 length: 14 amino acids. The germline V gene has CDR1 SGHRS and CDR2 YFSETQ.

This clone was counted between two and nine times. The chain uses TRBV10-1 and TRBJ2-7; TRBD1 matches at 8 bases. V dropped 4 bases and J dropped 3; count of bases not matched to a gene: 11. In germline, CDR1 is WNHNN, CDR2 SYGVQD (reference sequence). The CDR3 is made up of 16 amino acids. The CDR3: CASSGRQGLGFYEQYF. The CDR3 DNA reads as TGCGCCAGCAGTGGAAGACAGGGGTTAGGATTCTACGAGCAGTACTTC.

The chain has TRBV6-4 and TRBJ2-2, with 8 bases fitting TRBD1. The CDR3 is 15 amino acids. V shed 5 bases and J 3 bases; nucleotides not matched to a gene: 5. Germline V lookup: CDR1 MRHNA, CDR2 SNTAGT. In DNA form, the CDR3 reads TGTGCCAGCAGTAGTACAGGGGGTGACACCGGGGAGCTGTTTTTT. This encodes CASSSTGGDTGELFF.

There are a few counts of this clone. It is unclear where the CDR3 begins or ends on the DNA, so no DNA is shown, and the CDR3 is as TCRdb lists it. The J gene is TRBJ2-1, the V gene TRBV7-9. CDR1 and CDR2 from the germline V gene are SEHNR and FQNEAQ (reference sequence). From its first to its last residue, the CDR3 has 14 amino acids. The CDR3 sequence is CASILEGGRNEQFF.

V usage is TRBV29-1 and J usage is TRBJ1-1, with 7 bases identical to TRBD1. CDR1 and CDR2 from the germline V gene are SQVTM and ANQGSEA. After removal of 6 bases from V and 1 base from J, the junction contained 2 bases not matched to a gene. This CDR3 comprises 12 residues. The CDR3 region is CSVGTANTEAFF. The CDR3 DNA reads TGCAGCGTCGGGACAGCGAACACTGAAGCTTTCTTT.

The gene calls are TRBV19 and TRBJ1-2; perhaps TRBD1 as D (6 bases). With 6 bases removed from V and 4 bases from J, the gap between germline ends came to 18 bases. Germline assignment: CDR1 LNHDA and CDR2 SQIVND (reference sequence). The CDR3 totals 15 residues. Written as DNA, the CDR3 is TGTGCCAGTAGGGACACGGGGGGCTGGGTCTATGGCTACACCTTC. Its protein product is CASRDTGGWVYGYTF. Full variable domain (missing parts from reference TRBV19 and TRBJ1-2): DGGITQSPKYLFRKEGQNVTLSCEQNLNHDAMYWYRQDPGQGLRLIYYSQIVNDFQKGDIAEGYSVSREKKESFPLTVTSAQKNPTAFYLCASRDTGGWVYGYTFGSGTRLTVV.

The CDR3 region has the DNA TGTGCCAGTATCGCTAGCGGGAGGCACACTAGCACAGATACGCAGTATTTT. Translated, it gives CASIASGRHTSTDTQYF. The genes are TRBV19 and TRBJ2-3; TRBD2 matches at 11 bases. CDR3 size: 17 residues. Trimming cost V 7 bases and J 0 bases; bases outside gene matches: 9. The germline CDR1 and CDR2 sequences are LNHDA and SQIVND (reference sequence).

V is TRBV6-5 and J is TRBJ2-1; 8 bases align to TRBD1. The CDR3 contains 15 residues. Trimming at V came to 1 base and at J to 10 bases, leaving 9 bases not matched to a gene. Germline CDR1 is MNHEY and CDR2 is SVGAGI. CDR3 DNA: TGTGCCAGCAGTTACTTAACCAGGGGGCAAGGGGAGCAGTTCTTC. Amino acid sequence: CASSYLTRGQGEQFF.

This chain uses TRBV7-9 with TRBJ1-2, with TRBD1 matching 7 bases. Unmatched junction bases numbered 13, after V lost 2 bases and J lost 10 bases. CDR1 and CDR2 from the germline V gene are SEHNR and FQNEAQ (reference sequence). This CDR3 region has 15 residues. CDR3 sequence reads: CASSLPGQVASVYTF. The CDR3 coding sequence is TGTGCCAGCAGCTTACCAGGACAGGTTGCCTCGGTCTACACCTTC.

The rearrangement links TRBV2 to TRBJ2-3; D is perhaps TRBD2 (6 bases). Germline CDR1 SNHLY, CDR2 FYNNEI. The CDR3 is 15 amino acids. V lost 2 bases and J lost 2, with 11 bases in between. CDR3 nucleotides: TGTGCCAGCAGTGAATCGGCGGGGTACACAGATACGCAGTATTTT. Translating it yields CASSESAGYTDTQYF.

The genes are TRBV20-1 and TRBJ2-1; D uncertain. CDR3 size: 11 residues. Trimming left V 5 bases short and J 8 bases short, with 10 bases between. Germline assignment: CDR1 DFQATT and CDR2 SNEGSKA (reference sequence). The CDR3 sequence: CSARVLYEQFF. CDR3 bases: TGCAGTGCTCGAGTCCTCTATGAGCAGTTCTTC.